This TCR beta chain was sequenced in a study of beta chain features in type 1 diabetes. CDR1 is MRHNA and CDR2 is SNTAGT in the germline V gene. The CDR3 contains 16 residues. The germline V and J ends were trimmed by 0 bases and 2 bases, with 12 bases remaining between them. Isolation of CD4+ naive, central memory, regulatory and stem cell-like memory cells was achieved by sorting via CD45RO/CCR7/CD25/CD127/CD95/CD27. Expressed TCRB transcripts were sequenced because the isolated RNA had all been reverse transcribed beforehand. Data came from immunoSEQ multiplex PCR; TCRdb stores just in-frame clones and leaves some out. The sample includes under 400,000 clones, about 12% of them seen just once.

The sample comprised naive CD4+ T cells from blood. This TCR was recovered from a man between 18 and 29 years old in good health. The rearrangement uses TRBV6-4 and TRBJ2-3, with a tentative D call TRBD1 (6 bases). CDR3 amino acids: CASSDSNRAPTDTQYF. In DNA, the CDR3 is TGTGCCAGCAGTGACTCGAACAGGGCCCCCACAGATACGCAGTATTTT.